These 32 T cell receptor beta chains were sequenced from one sample in a study of OX40 agonist ivuxolimab in advanced cancers. Assay: immunoSEQ multiplex PCR; the TCRdb copy retains only in-frame clones and omits some. The repertoire holds some 130,000 clones, with 90% as singletons. The sequencing used CD4+ or CD8+ T cells sorted from blood, collected in a trial of the OX40 agonist ivuxolimab. The receptors shown here come from an adult with an advanced solid tumor such as melanoma, head and neck, liver or kidney cancer.

This chain uses TRBV2 with TRBJ2-3, with a tentative D call TRBD1 (6 bases). With 8 bases removed from V and 0 bases from J, the gap between germline ends came to 12 bases. Germline V CDR1 and CDR2: SNHLY, FYNNEI. CDR3 length: 14 amino acids. CDR3 in amino acids: CASGPGESTDTQYF. CDR3 bases: TGTGCCAGCGGGCCAGGGGAGAGCACAGATACGCAGTATTTT.

The rearrangement joins TRBV10-2 to TRBJ1-5; 10 bases match TRBD1. The CDR3 is 15 amino acids. J lost 2 bases, V lost 4 bases, and 2 bases had no gene match. Germline V gene sequence: CDR1 WSHSY, CDR2 SAAADI. As DNA, the CDR3 is TGCGCCAGCAGTGCCGGGACAGGGGGCAATCAGCCCCAGCATTTT. Translated, it gives CASSAGTGGNQPQHF.

This chain joins TRBV15 and TRBJ1-5; TRBD1 might be the D (5 bases). Germline V gives CDR1 LNHNV, CDR2 YYDKDF (reference sequence). V lost 4 bases to trimming and J lost 5 bases, with 24 bases between them. The CDR3 covers 18 residues. The CDR3 spells CATSNPLEMRVGDQPQHF. The CDR3 nucleotides read TGTGCCACCAGCAACCCCTTGGAGATGAGGGTGGGGGATCAGCCCCAGCATTTT.

In its sample, this clone was seen once. This chain links TRBV10-3 with TRBJ1-2; the D gene is possibly TRBD1 (6 bases). This CDR3 has 12 residues. V was cut by 8 bases and J by 7 bases, with 14 bases left in between. Germline V gene sequence: CDR1 ENHRY, CDR2 SYGVKD. The CDR3: CAIGQGQSGYTF. The CDR3, as DNA: TGTGCCATCGGGCAGGGGCAGAGTGGCTACACCTTC.

The V call is TRBV2, the J call TRBJ1-4, with no clear D. Deletions cut 5 bases from V and 4 bases from J, with 14 bases between. The CDR3 contains 15 residues. The V gene's germline CDR1 is SNHLY and CDR2 FYNNEI. For the CDR3, the DNA is TGTGCCAGCAGTTTTATACCCACCTTTAATGAAAAACTGTTTTTT. Translating gives CASSFIPTFNEKLFF.

V gene TRBV7-9 combines with J gene TRBJ2-5; no clear D gene. CDR1 SEHNR and CDR2 FQNEAQ come from the germline V gene (reference sequence). CDR3 length: 12 amino acids. Trimming left V 2 bases short and J 5 bases short, with 6 bases between. This chain's CDR3 is CASSLIGETQYF. CDR3 nucleotide sequence: TGTGCCAGCAGCTTAATCGGGGAGACCCAGTACTTC. The full variable domain, with the rest looked up from reference TRBV7-9 and TRBJ2-5, is DTGVSQNPRHKITKRGQNVTFRCDPISEHNRLYWYRQTLGQGPEFLTYFQNEAQLEKSRLLSDRFSAERPKGSFSTLEIQRTEQGDSAMYLCASSLIGETQYFGPGTRLLVL.

The chain has TRBV2 and TRBJ2-7; no definite D call. Germline loops: CDR1 SNHLY, CDR2 FYNNEI. The CDR3 has 14 residues. V dropped 10 bases and J dropped 5 bases, with 21 bases sitting between them. This CDR3 is CAITLALLWDEQYF. Here the CDR3 DNA reads TGTGCCATTACCTTGGCGCTCTTGTGGGACGAGCAGTACTTC.

The chain couples TRBV28 to TRBJ2-1, with 7 bases identical to TRBD2. V trimming: 6 bases; J trimming: 6 bases; junction bases outside the gene matches: 5. CDR3 size: 13 residues. Germline V gene data show CDR1 as MDHEN and CDR2 as SYDVKM. The CDR3 DNA follows: TGTGCCAGCAGGTCTAGCGGCATCAATGAGCAGTTCTTC. This gives the protein CASRSSGINEQFF.

The V and J genes are TRBV7-9 and TRBJ2-2; D remains ambiguous. From germline, CDR1 is SEHNR and CDR2 FQNEAQ (reference sequence). V lost 6 bases and J 1 base, leaving 6 bases between the germline ends. CDR3 length: 13 amino acids. CDR3 loop: CASSTENTGELFF. The CDR3 nucleotides read TGTGCCAGCAGTACTGAGAACACCGGGGAGCTGTTTTTT.

The V and J genes are TRBV2 and TRBJ1-5; the match to TRBD1 covers 8 bases. After removal of 3 bases from V and 6 bases from J, the junction contained 4 bases not matched to a gene. This CDR3 is 14 amino acids long. Germline loops: CDR1 SNHLY, CDR2 FYNNEI. As DNA, the CDR3 is TGTGCCAGCAGTGACAGGACAGGGCGTCAGCCCCAGCATTTT. Amino acids: CASSDRTGRQPQHF.

The chain combines TRBV4-1 with TRBJ2-3, with 10 bases fitting TRBD2. Germline CDR1 is MGHRA and CDR2 is YSYEKL. CDR3 length: 15 amino acids. V lost 4 bases to trimming and J lost 5 bases; unmatched junction nucleotides: 6. The CDR3 loop is CASSLLAGAGDTQYF. Written as DNA, the CDR3 is TGCGCCAGCAGCCTTCTAGCGGGGGCCGGAGATACGCAGTATTTT.

V usage is TRBV10-3 and J usage is TRBJ1-1, with a tentative D call TRBD1 (5 bases). The CDR3 contains 13 residues. V was cut by 5 bases and J by 0 bases, with 7 bases left in between. Germline V CDR1 and CDR2: ENHRY, SYGVKD. CDR3 bases: TGTGCCATCAGTAACAGGTTGAACACTGAAGCTTTCTTT. It is translated as CAISNRLNTEAFF.

J is TRBJ1-1 and V is TRBV25-1; D may be TRBD1 (5 bases). The CDR3 covers 14 residues. V lost 3 bases to trimming and J lost 0 bases, with 8 bases between them. CDR1 is MGHDK and CDR2 is SYGVNS in the germline V gene. The CDR3 spells CASSEGGVNTEAFF. The CDR3 DNA is TGTGCCAGCAGTGAGGGGGGGGTGAACACTGAAGCTTTCTTT.

J is TRBJ1-1 and V is TRBV27, with TRBD1 matching 8 bases. From germline, CDR1 is MNHEY and CDR2 SMNVEV (reference sequence). The trim removed 1 base at V and 1 base at J, leaving 2 bases unmatched. The CDR3 length is 15 residues. In nucleotides, the CDR3 is TGTGCCAGCAGTTTATACAGGGGGGCGAACACTGAAGCTTTCTTT. Protein product: CASSLYRGANTEAFF.

The chain has TRBV6-4 and TRBJ1-6; D is possibly TRBD1 (5 bases). CDR3 length: 14 amino acids. The germline V and J ends were trimmed by 6 bases and 9 bases, with 15 bases remaining between them. Germline lookup yields CDR1 MRHNA and CDR2 SNTAGT. The DNA of the CDR3 is TGTGCCAGCAGAGAACAGGAGAAGGCTTCACCCCTCCACTTT. It encodes CASREQEKASPLHF.

This clone was picked up one time. The chain employs TRBV9 and TRBJ2-3; the match to TRBD2 covers 7 bases. There are 14 residues in the CDR3. V lost 0 bases to trimming and J lost 3 bases; unmatched junction nucleotides: 1. Germline assignment: CDR1 SGDLS and CDR2 YYNGEE. The chain's CDR3 is CASSVVSGTDTQYF. For the CDR3, the DNA is TGTGCCAGCAGCGTAGTTAGCGGGACAGATACGCAGTATTTT.

V is TRBV28 and J is TRBJ2-7; tentative D call: TRBD1 (6 bases). CDR1 and CDR2 (germline): MDHEN, SYDVKM. There are 13 residues in the CDR3. Trimming cost V 7 bases and J 2 bases, with 12 bases left between them. The CDR3, as DNA: TGTGCCAGCATACCGGGACAAACCTACGAGCAGTACTTC. As protein: CASIPGQTYEQYF.

The chain has TRBV4-2 and TRBJ1-2, with a possible D match to TRBD1 (5 bases). V lost 1 base and J lost 5, with 17 bases in between. This CDR3 comprises 16 residues. Germline V gene data show CDR1 as LGHNA and CDR2 as YNFKEQ. Here the CDR3 DNA reads TGTGCCAGCAGCCAAGTCGAGGCAGGGAATGAGTATGGCTACACCTTC. It encodes CASSQVEAGNEYGYTF.

The gene calls are TRBV6-1 and TRBJ1-1, with unresolved D. V was clipped by 1 base and J by 5 bases, with 11 bases between them. CDR3 length: 14 residues. Germline V lookup: CDR1 MNHNS, CDR2 SASEGT. CDR3 sequence reads: CASSEVFVGTEAFF. The CDR3 DNA sequence: TGTGCCAGCAGTGAAGTATTTGTAGGGACTGAAGCTTTCTTT.

This chain uses TRBV28 with TRBJ1-2; possible D gene TRBD1, 6 bases. Germline values: CDR1 MDHEN, CDR2 SYDVKM. Trimming pared 7 bases from V and 4 bases from J, leaving 19 bases between. This CDR3 spans 15 amino acids. CDR3 sequence reads: CASTFLMGGGYGYTF. In nucleotides, the CDR3 is TGTGCCAGCACTTTTCTCATGGGGGGCGGCTATGGCTACACCTTC.

Only one count was recorded for this clone. The chain recombines TRBV10-2 with TRBJ2-2; D perhaps matches TRBD2 (7 bases). The germline V and J ends were trimmed by 7 bases and 6 bases, with 18 bases remaining between them. CDR1 is WSHSY, CDR2 SAAADI, per germline. The CDR3 extends over 15 amino acids. The CDR3 is CASTEGGLLAGELFF. The CDR3 DNA follows: TGCGCCAGCACCGAGGGGGGGCTTTTGGCCGGGGAGCTGTTTTTT.

This chain links TRBV6-4 with TRBJ2-7; TRBD1 is a possible D gene (5 bases). The CDR3 is 13 amino acids. V gave up 9 bases and J gave up 2 bases, with 14 bases separating them. CDR1 is MRHNA and CDR2 is SNTAGT in the germline V gene. The DNA for the CDR3 is TGTGCCAGGTCACAGGACGGAGCCTACGAGCAGTACTTC. Amino acid sequence: CARSQDGAYEQYF.

The chain is built from TRBV9 and TRBJ1-2; D not resolved. The V gene lost 3 bases and the J gene lost 0 bases, with 15 bases spanning the gap. Germline V gene data show CDR1 as SGDLS and CDR2 as YYNGEE. This CDR3 has 16 amino acids. DNA for the CDR3: TGTGCCAGCAGCGCCCAGGCGGCCGCGGCTAACTATGGCTACACCTTC. Translated, it gives CASSAQAAAANYGYTF.

The chain has TRBV9 and TRBJ2-3; TRBD1 matches at 8 bases. The V segment lost 6 bases and the J segment 2 bases; nucleotides outside the gene matches: 11. The V gene's germline CDR1 is SGDLS and CDR2 YYNGEE. The length of the CDR3 is 16 residues. The CDR3: CASTQGGTGDTDTQYF. CDR3 in DNA: TGTGCCAGCACTCAAGGGGGGACAGGAGACACAGATACGCAGTATTTT.

The gene calls are TRBV7-9 and TRBJ2-7; 8 bases map to TRBD1. This CDR3 has 15 amino acids. Trimming cost V 3 bases and J 4 bases; bases outside gene matches: 8. Germline assignment: CDR1 SEHNR and CDR2 FQNEAQ (reference sequence). CDR3 bases: TGTGCCAGCAGCTTGGCCGGACAGGGTCGATACGAGCAGTACTTC. This sequence encodes CASSLAGQGRYEQYF. The whole variable domain, filled in from reference TRBV7-9 and TRBJ2-7, reads DTGVSQNPRHKITKRGQNVTFRCDPISEHNRLYWYRQTLGQGPEFLTYFQNEAQLEKSRLLSDRFSAERPKGSFSTLEIQRTEQGDSAMYLCASSLAGQGRYEQYFGPGTRLTVT.

The chain carries TRBV6-6 and TRBJ1-1; no firm D call. Germline V gene sequence: CDR1 MNHNY, CDR2 SVGAGI (reference sequence). This CDR3 contains 13 residues. V shed 7 bases and J shed 2 bases, with 11 bases lying between them. The CDR3 DNA is TGTGCCAGCATTCTTACCATTAACACTGAAGCTTTCTTT. Protein sequence: CASILTINTEAFF.

The chain uses TRBV5-1 and TRBJ2-1; D remains ambiguous. The V end was cut by 0 bases, the J end by 7 bases, with 11 bases between. The CDR3 sequence is 14 residues long. CDR1 is SGHRS and CDR2 is YFSETQ in the germline V gene. CDR3 in DNA: TGCGCCAGCAGCTTGGCAACTAATGAGAATGAGCAGTTCTTC. Amino acids: CASSLATNENEQFF.

The rearrangement uses TRBV19 and TRBJ1-1; D gene ambiguous. The CDR3 length is 11 residues. Trimming removed 5 bases from V and 8 bases from J, with 9 bases in between. CDR1 LNHDA and CDR2 SQIVND come from the germline V gene (reference sequence). The CDR3 protein is CASSAYIEAFF. CDR3 bases: TGTGCCAGTAGTGCCTACATAGAAGCTTTCTTT.

This rearrangement joins TRBV19 to TRBJ2-7; the D gene is possibly TRBD2 (7 bases). CDR1 and CDR2 from the germline V gene are LNHDA and SQIVND (reference sequence). V lost 3 bases, J lost 2 bases, and 11 bases lay in between. The CDR3 has 14 amino acids. The CDR3 is CASSMKGGTYEQYF. DNA for the CDR3: TGTGCCAGTAGTATGAAGGGGGGGACCTACGAGCAGTACTTC.

The chain carries TRBV11-3 and TRBJ2-1, with D possibly being TRBD2 (6 bases). CDR3 length: 16 amino acids. Germline CDR1 SGHNT, CDR2 YENEEA. V gave up 1 base and J gave up 2 bases, with 12 bases separating them. The CDR3 sequence: CASSLGGVGAYNEQFF. The CDR3 nucleotides are TGTGCCAGCAGCTTAGGGGGGGTAGGAGCCTACAATGAGCAGTTCTTC.

This chain joins TRBV6-6 and TRBJ2-1, with unresolved D. V gave up 6 bases and J gave up 0 bases, with 9 bases separating them. The germline gives CDR1 MNHNY, CDR2 SVGAGI (reference sequence). This CDR3 has 14 residues. CDR3: CASRDRYSYNEQFF. CDR3 bases: TGTGCCAGCAGGGACCGCTACTCCTACAATGAGCAGTTCTTC.

The chain employs TRBV27 and TRBJ2-2; the D is unclear. Germline V gene sequence: CDR1 MNHEY, CDR2 SMNVEV (reference sequence). The CDR3 loop spans 14 amino acids. Between the trimmed V and J ends, which lost 8 bases and 2 bases, there was a span of 12 bases. The CDR3 loop reads CASQRAINTGELFF. The DNA for the CDR3 is TGTGCCAGCCAACGGGCTATTAACACCGGGGAGCTGTTTTTT.